Listed below are T cell receptor beta chains from one sample, sequenced in a study of T cells in Graves' hyperthyroidism and ophthalmopathy. TCRdb itself ran the multiplex PCR reads through MiXCR, one entry per CDR3 protein. Of 500,000 to 750,000 distinct CDR3 sequences listed, 11% to 15% are singletons. The material sequenced was blood. The receptors were gathered from a woman aged 18-35 years with Graves' ophthalmopathy. The CDR3 runs from the conserved cysteine through the conserved F or W. D genes are given only for firm matches. A row's size may be missing; if present it is once, few, many or a size class.

many	TRBV12-3/TRBV12-4	TRBJ1-1	TRBD1	TGTGCCAGCAATAACCCGGGACAGGGGGAAACTGAAGCTTTCTTT	CASNNPGQGETEAFF
.	TRBV25-1	TRBJ2-7	.	TGTGCCAGCAGTGAATTGGGGCCCTACGAGCAGTACTTC	CASSELGPYEQYF
.	TRBV4-3	TRBJ1-4	.	TGCGCCAGCAGCCAAGGGACCGCCGGACCCGGAACTAATGAAAAACTGTTTTTT	CASSQGTAGPGTNEKLFF
many	TRBV10-3	TRBJ2-2	.	TGTGCCATCAGTGTTAGCGGGAACACCGGGGAGCTGTTTTTT	CAISVSGNTGELFF
few	TRBV4-1	TRBJ2-3	TRBD2	TGCGCCAGCAGCCAACCGGGGACTTCGACTAGCGGGAGAACAGATACGCAGTATTTT	CASSQPGTSTSGRTDTQYF
.	TRBV24-1	TRBJ2-2	.	TGTGCCACCAGACAGGGTCCCGGGGAGCTGTTTTTT	CATRQGPGELFF
many	TRBV2	TRBJ1-1	.	TGTGCCAGCAGTGAAGTTAGATTAAACACTGAAGCTTTCTTT	CASSEVRLNTEAFF
few	TRBV11-3	TRBJ2-5	TRBD1	TGTGCCAGCAGCTCCCGACAGGGGCCTGAGCCAGAGACCCAGTACTTC	CASSSRQGPEPETQYF
.	TRBV20-1	TRBJ2-4	TRBD1	TGCAGTGCTTGGGACAGGGAAGGGCTTAACATTCAGTACTTC	CSAWDREGLNIQYF
.	TRBV4-3	TRBJ1-1	TRBD1	TGCGCCAGCAGCCAGGATGGACAGGGGAGGACTGAAGCTTTCTTT	CASSQDGQGRTEAFF
many	TRBV2	TRBJ2-7	.	TGTGCCAGCAGTGAAGCGCTTCGACGCCCCCCCTTTTACGAGCAGTACTTC	CASSEALRRPPFYEQYF
few	TRBV4-1	TRBJ2-7	.	TGCGCCAGCAGCCAACGCCTGGGGGCGAGAGACGAGCAGTACTTC	CASSQRLGARDEQYF
many	TRBV20-1	TRBJ2-1	.	TGCAGTGCTAGTGGGAGTGTAAATGAGCAGTTCTTC	CSASGSVNEQFF
few	TRBV20-1	TRBJ2-1	TRBD1	TGCAGTGCTGAACACGGGACAGGGGCGATCAATGAGCAGTTCTTC	CSAEHGTGAINEQFF
.	TRBV5-1	TRBJ1-2	.	TGCGCCAGCAGCTTGTTAGAGGGGTCGGACTACACCTTC	CASSLLEGSDYTF
.	TRBV2	TRBJ1-1	.	TGTGCCAGCAGTGAATGGACAACCACTGAAGCTTTCTTT	CASSEWTTTEAFF
.	TRBV7-8	TRBJ1-1	.	TGTGCCAGCAGCTTAGTTTCTAAAACTCGTGGGGTGGTCGGGGGGACCACTGAAGCTTTCTTT	CASSLVSKTRGVVGGTTEAFF
many	TRBV7-9	TRBJ2-7	TRBD1	TGTGCCAGCAGCCAAGGACAGGCGAGGGACGAGCAGTACTTC	CASSQGQARDEQYF
many	TRBV20-1	TRBJ2-7	TRBD2	TGCAGTGCTAGAGATCTTAGCGGGGACTACGAGCAGTACTTC	CSARDLSGDYEQYF
many	TRBV30	TRBJ2-1	TRBD2	TGTGCCTGGAGTGAGGTAGCGGGAGACTATGAGCAGTTCTTC	CAWSEVAGDYEQFF
many	TRBV29-1	TRBJ2-3	.	TGCAGCGTTGATGGCCTAGCGAACACAGATACGCAGTATTTT	CSVDGLANTDTQYF
few	TRBV4-2	TRBJ2-7	.	TGTGCCAGCAGCCAAGATTTTGGAAAGGCCTACGAGCAGTACTTC	CASSQDFGKAYEQYF
.	TRBV5-8	TRBJ1-1	TRBD1	TGTGCCAGCAGCTTGTGGACAGGCTTAGATCACACTGAAGCTTTCTTT	CASSLWTGLDHTEAFF
few	TRBV4-1	TRBJ2-1	TRBD2	TGCGCCAGCAGCCAAGAGGCGGGAGGCTCCTACAATGAGCAGTTCTTC	CASSQEAGGSYNEQFF
many	TRBV27	TRBJ2-7	.	TGTGCCGCTGGGGGTGTGGCAGGCGTCGAGCCAAGGGAGCAGTACTTC	CAAGGVAGVEPREQYF
few	TRBV3-1	TRBJ1-1	.	TGTGCCAGCAGCCAAGGTGGCAGAGGAACTGAAGCTTTCTTT	CASSQGGRGTEAFF
few	TRBV28	TRBJ1-4	.	TGTGCCAGCACCAGAGCGACCTCTAGAAATGAAAAACTGTTTTTT	CASTRATSRNEKLFF
few	TRBV19	TRBJ1-4	.	TGTGCCAGTAGTCCTCAGAGGCAGGCCAATGAAAAACTGTTTTTT	CASSPQRQANEKLFF
few	TRBV28	TRBJ1-5	.	TGTGCCAGCAGTTTAAACGGGCCAGGACCTAATCAGCCCCAGCATTTT	CASSLNGPGPNQPQHF
.	TRBV5-1	TRBJ1-3	.	TGCGCCAGCAGCTTGGGGACGACTGGAAACACCATATATTTT	CASSLGTTGNTIYF
few	TRBV5-5	TRBJ1-3	.	TGTGCCAGCAGCTTGGGCGCCGTGAACACCATATATTTT	CASSLGAVNTIYF
.	TRBV10-3	TRBJ2-3	TRBD2	TGTGCCATCAGTGGGGGAGGGATTGAAGATACGCAGTATTTT	CAISGGGIEDTQYF
many	TRBV30	TRBJ2-1	TRBD2	TGTGCCTGCTTACTAGCGGGAGGGCCGGAGCAGTTCTTC	CACLLAGGPEQFF
many	TRBV19	TRBJ2-1	.	TGTGCCAGTAGTACCCGAATCCAGGAGGGATACAATGAGCAGTTCTTC	CASSTRIQEGYNEQFF
many	TRBV4-1	TRBJ2-3	TRBD2	TGCGCCAGCAGCCAAGAGGGACTAGCGGGATTCACAGATACGCAGTATTTT	CASSQEGLAGFTDTQYF
many	TRBV3-1	TRBJ2-1	.	TGTGCCAGCAGCCACCTAACGCGGTCCTACAATGAGCAGTTCTTC	CASSHLTRSYNEQFF
few	TRBV18	TRBJ2-1	TRBD2	TGTGCCAGCTCACCAATCTCAGCGGGAAGCTACAATGAGCAGTTCTTC	CASSPISAGSYNEQFF
few	TRBV6-1	TRBJ2-2	TRBD1	TGTGCCAGTAAACAGGGGACAGGGGACACCGGGGAGCTGTTTTTT	CASKQGTGDTGELFF
.	TRBV5-6	TRBJ2-1	TRBD2	TGTGCCAGCAGCTTGGCTCCGGGAGGCTACAATAAGCAGTTCTTC	CASSLAPGGYNKQFF
many	TRBV2	TRBJ2-3	TRBD1	TGTGCCGGATCCCGGGACAGGGACACAGATACGCAGTATTTT	CAGSRDRDTDTQYF
many	TRBV12-3/TRBV12-4	TRBJ2-2	.	TGTGCCAGCATCAGACTAGGGGGCGGGGAGCTGTTTTTT	CASIRLGGGELFF